These 4 T cell receptor beta chains originate from one sample sequenced in a study of regulatory T cells in long-lasting Graves disease. Building the TCR beta libraries relied on iRepertoire HTBI primers, and CDR3 regions underwent Arm-PCR. MiXCR was run by TCRdb on the multiplex PCR reads, yielding one entry per CDR3 protein. The sample has 400,000 to 500,000 distinct CDR3 sequences, about 15% seen once; the top ten hold 16%. Sample time point: newly diagnosed GD, antithyroid drugs for less than 3 months. Construction of the TCR library relied on RNA isolated from PBMCs. These data were likewise used in another study, on T cells in Graves' hyperthyroidism and ophthalmopathy.

Sequenced here: peripheral blood mononuclear cells (PBMCs), sampled at new diagnosis, from a patient treated with antithyroid drugs. Receptors were obtained from a woman between 25 and 40 years old with Graves disease.

The sample holds many counts of this clonotype. This sequence joins TRBV12-5 and TRBJ1-6; D uncertain. This CDR3 is built from 12 residues. The germline gives CDR1 LGHNT, CDR2 FRNRAP. Trimming removed 2 bases at V and 7 bases at J, with 3 bases between. The chain's CDR3 is CASGLNNSPLHF. Written as DNA, the CDR3 is TGTGCTAGTGGTTTGAACAATTCACCCCTCCACTTT.

Many counts were recorded for this clonotype. The V and J genes are TRBV12-3 or TRBV12-4 and TRBJ1-2, with TRBD1 matching 10 bases. V was clipped by 5 bases and J by 1 base; unmatched bases: 4. This CDR3 has 15 residues. Here the CDR3 DNA reads TGTGCCAGCAGTGAGACAGGGGGCAATAACTATGGCTACACCTTC. Its protein is CASSETGGNNYGYTF.

This clonotype showed up just a few times. This may be a read error: a much more frequent sequence differs by one nucleotide. The rearrangement joins TRBV28 to TRBJ2-5; maybe TRBD2 (5 bases). CDR1 is MDHEN and CDR2 is SYDVKM in the germline V gene. Trimming pared 5 bases from V and 4 bases from J, leaving 23 bases between. The CDR3 has 17 residues. The CDR3: CASSPVLLTGSRETQYF. The CDR3 coding sequence is TGTGCCAGCAGTCCCGTCTTACTAACGGGATCTCGAGAGACCCAGTACTTC.

This clonotype was counted a few times. The V and J genes are TRBV29-1 and TRBJ1-1, with 7 bases identical to TRBD1. The germline CDR1 and CDR2 sequences are SQVTM and ANQGSEA. The CDR3 consists of 11 residues. V trimming: 6 bases; J trimming: 7 bases; junction bases outside the gene matches: 5. CDR3 sequence reads: CSVRTGNEAFF. The CDR3 DNA reads TGCAGCGTGAGGACAGGAAATGAAGCTTTCTTT.